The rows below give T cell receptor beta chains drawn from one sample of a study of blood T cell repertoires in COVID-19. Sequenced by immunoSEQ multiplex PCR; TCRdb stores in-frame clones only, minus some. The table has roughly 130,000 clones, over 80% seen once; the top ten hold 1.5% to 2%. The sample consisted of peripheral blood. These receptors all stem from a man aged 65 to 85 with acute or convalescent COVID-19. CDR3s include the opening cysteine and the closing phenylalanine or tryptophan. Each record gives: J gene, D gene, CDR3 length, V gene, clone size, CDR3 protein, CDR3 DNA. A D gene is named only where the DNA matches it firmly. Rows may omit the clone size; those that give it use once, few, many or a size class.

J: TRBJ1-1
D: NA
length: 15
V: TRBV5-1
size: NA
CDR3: CASSITGSWDTEAFF
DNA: TGCGCCAGCAGCATTACAGGGTCTTGGGACACTGAAGCTTTCTTT

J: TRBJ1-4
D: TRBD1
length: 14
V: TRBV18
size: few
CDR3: CASSPGQEHEKLFF
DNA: TGTGCCAGCTCTCCGGGACAGGAACATGAAAAACTGTTTTTT

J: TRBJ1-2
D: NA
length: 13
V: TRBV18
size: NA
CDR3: CASSPPTNYGYTF
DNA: TGTGCCAGCTCACCCCCTACGAACTATGGCTACACCTTC

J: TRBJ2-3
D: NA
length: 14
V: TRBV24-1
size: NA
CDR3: CATSDLHNTDTQYF
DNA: TGTGCCACCAGTGATTTGCACAACACAGATACGCAGTATTTT

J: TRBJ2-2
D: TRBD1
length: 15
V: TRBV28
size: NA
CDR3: CASIRPGTGAGELFF
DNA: TGTGCCAGCATCCGTCCCGGGACAGGGGCCGGGGAGCTGTTTTTT

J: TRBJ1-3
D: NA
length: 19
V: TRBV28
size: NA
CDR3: CASSAFSPLLADRGNTIYF
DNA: TGTGCCAGCAGCGCGTTTAGCCCGCTCTTGGCAGATCGTGGAAACACCATATATTTT

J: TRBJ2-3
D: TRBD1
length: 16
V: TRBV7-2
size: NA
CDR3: CASSITTGAPPGSQYF
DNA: TGTGCCAGCAGCATCACCACAGGGGCCCCTCCGGGATCGCAGTATTTT

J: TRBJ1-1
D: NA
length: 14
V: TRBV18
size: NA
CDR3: CASSPRQKNTEAFF
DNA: TGTGCCAGCTCACCACGGCAGAAGAACACTGAAGCTTTCTTT

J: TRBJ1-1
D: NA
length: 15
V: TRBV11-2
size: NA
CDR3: CASSLLGGGDTEAFF
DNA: TGTGCCAGCAGCTTATTAGGAGGCGGGGACACTGAAGCTTTCTTT

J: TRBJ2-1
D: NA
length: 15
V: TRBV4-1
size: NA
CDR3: CASSQDRIRGNEQFF
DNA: TGCGCCAGCAGCCAAGATCGTATTCGCGGCAATGAGCAGTTCTTC

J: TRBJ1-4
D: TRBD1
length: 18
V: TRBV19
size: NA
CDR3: CASSIIGDSDRRGEKLFF
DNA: TGTGCCAGTAGTATAATTGGGGACTCGGACAGGAGGGGTGAAAAACTGTTTTTT

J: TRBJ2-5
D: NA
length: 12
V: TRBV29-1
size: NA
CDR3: CSVWTPQETQYF
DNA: TGCAGCGTCTGGACACCCCAAGAGACCCAGTACTTC

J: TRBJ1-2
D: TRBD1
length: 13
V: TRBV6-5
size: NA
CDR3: CASTPTGGYGYTF
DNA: TGTGCCAGCACGCCAACAGGGGGCTATGGCTACACCTTC

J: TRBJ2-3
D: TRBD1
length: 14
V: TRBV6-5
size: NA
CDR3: CATVRDRGQDTQYF
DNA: TGTGCCACCGTCCGGGACAGGGGGCAAGATACGCAGTATTTT

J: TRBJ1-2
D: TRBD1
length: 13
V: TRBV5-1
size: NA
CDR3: CASSPGQGEGYTF
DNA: TGCGCCAGCAGCCCTGGACAGGGGGAGGGCTACACCTTC

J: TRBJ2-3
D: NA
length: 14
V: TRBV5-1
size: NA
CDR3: CASSSRGAAGTQYF
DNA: TGCGCCAGCAGCTCTCGAGGAGCGGCAGGTACGCAGTATTTT

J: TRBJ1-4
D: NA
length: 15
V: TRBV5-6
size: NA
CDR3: CASSRLRATNEKLFF
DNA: TGTGCCAGCAGTCGACTGCGAGCAACTAATGAAAAACTGTTTTTT

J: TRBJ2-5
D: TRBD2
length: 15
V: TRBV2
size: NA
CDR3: CASSPGLAPKETQYF
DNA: TGTGCCAGCAGTCCGGGACTAGCACCTAAAGAGACCCAGTACTTC

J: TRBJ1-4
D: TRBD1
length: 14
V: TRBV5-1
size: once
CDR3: CASSSGQGHEKLFF
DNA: TGCGCCAGCAGCTCGGGACAGGGTCATGAAAAACTGTTTTTT

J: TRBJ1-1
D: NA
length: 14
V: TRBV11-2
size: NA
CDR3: CASSFAQKNTEAFF
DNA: TGTGCCAGCAGCTTCGCACAGAAGAACACTGAAGCTTTCTTT

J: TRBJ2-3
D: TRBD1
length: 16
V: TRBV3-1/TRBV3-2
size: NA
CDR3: CASSQVGTGVTDTQYF
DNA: TGTGCCAGCAGCCAAGTAGGGACAGGGGTCACAGATACGCAGTATTTT